This TCR beta chain was captured by sequencing in a study of T cell clonality in common variable immunodeficiency. Notes on the study in general: What drives increased CVID clonality needs T cell subpopulation sequencing. CVID subjects had higher TCRbeta clonality than healthy controls, most marked in about a third.

Each donor provided 5 to 8 ml of heparinized whole blood. The CDR3 contains 14 residues. Germline CDR1 reads SEHNR; CDR2 reads FQNEAQ (reference sequence). V lost 5 bases, J lost 5 bases, and 15 bases lay in between. TCRdb's table, derived via immunoSEQ multiplex PCR, lists solely in-frame clones and lacks some. Recorded here are 50,000 to 65,000 clones, none singletons. This clone has ten or more counts. Its antigen is undetermined. Coverage ceases 3 residues before the CDR3 finishes, and the germline J gene fills in the end. The sequenced sample consisted of peripheral blood mononuclear cells. This chain uses TRBV7-9 with TRBJ1-2, with D possibly TRBD1 on 6 matching bases. The TCR sequence derives from a person aged 18 to 75 in good health. This CDR3 reads CASSLRGSRYGYTF. CDR3 DNA, as far as it was read: TGTGCCAGCAGCCTCAGGGGTTCTCGGTATGGC.